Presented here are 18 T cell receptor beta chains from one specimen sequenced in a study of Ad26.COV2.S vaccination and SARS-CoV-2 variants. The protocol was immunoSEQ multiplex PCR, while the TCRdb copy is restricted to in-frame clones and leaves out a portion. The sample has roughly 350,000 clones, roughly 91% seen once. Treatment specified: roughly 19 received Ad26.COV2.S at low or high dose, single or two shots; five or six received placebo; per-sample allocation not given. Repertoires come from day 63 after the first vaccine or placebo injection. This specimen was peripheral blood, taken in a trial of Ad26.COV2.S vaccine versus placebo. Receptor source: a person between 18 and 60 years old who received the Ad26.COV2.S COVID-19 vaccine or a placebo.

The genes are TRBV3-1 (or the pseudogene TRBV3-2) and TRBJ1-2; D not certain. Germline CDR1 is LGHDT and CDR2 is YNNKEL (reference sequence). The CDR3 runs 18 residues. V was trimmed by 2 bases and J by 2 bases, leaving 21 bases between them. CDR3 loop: CASSQSHGRGLLNYGYTF. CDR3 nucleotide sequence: TGTGCCAGCAGCCAATCCCACGGAAGAGGACTGTTGAACTATGGCTACACCTTC.

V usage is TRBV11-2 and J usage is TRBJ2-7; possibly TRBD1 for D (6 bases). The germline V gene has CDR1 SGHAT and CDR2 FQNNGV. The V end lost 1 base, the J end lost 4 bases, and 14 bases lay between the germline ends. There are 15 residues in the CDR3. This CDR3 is CASSLGPGEMYEQYF. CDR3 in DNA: TGTGCCAGCAGCTTAGGCCCAGGGGAAATGTACGAGCAGTACTTC.

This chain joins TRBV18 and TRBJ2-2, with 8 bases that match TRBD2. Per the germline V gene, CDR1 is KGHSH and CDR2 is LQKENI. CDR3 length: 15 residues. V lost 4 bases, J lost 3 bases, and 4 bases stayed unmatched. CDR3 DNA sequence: TGTGCCAGCTCACAAACTAGCGGATACACCGGGGAGCTGTTTTTT. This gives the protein CASSQTSGYTGELFF.

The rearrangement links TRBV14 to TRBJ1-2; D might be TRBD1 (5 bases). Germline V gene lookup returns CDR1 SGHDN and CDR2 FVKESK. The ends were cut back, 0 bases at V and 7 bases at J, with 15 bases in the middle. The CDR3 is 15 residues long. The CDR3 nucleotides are TGTGCCAGCAGCCAAGATCTGGCTTCGCAGGGTGGCTACACCTTC. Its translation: CASSQDLASQGGYTF. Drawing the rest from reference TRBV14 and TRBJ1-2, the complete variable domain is EAGVTQFPSHSVIEKGQTVTLRCDPISGHDNLYWYRRVMGKEIKFLLHFVKESKQDESGMPNNRFLAERTGGTYSTLKVQPAELEDSGVYFCASSQDLASQGGYTFGSGTRLTVV.

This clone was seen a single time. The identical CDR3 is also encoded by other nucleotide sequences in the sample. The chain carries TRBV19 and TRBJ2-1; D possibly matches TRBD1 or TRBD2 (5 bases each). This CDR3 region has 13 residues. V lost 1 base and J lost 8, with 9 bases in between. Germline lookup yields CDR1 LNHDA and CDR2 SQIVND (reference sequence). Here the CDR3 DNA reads TGTGCCAGTAGTATAGCCGGGGCAGATGAGCAGTTCTTC. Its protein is CASSIAGADEQFF. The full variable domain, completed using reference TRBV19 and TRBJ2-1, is DGGITQSPKYLFRKEGQNVTLSCEQNLNHDAMYWYRQDPGQGLRLIYYSQIVNDFQKGDIAEGYSVSREKKESFPLTVTSAQKNPTAFYLCASSIAGADEQFFGPGTRLTVL.

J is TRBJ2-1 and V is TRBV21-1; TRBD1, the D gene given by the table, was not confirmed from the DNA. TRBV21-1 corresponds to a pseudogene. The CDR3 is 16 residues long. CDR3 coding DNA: TGTGCCAGCAGCAAAAATCCCAGGGACTCCTACAATGAGCAGTTCTTC. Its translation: CASSKNPRDSYNEQFF.

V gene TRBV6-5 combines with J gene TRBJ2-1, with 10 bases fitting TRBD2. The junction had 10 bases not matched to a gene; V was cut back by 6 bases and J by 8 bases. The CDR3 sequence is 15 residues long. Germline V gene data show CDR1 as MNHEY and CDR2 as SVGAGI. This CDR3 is CASSGTSGKMDEQFF. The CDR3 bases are TGTGCCAGCAGCGGTACTAGCGGGAAGATGGATGAGCAGTTCTTC.

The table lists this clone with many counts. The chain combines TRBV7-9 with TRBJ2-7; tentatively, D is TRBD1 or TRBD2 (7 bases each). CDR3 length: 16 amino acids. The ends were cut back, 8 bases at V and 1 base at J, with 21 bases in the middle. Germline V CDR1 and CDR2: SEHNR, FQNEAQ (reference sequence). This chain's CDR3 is CASDLGGDSPSYEQYF. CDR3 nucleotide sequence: TGTGCCAGCGACCTTGGGGGGGACAGCCCATCCTACGAGCAGTACTTC.

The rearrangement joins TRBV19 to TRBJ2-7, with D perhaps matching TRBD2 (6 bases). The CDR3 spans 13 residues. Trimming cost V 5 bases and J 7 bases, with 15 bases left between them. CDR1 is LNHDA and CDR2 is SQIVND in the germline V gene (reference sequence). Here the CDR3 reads CASSRGFLGEQYF. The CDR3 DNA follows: TGTGCCAGTAGTCGGGGGTTCTTGGGTGAGCAGTACTTC.

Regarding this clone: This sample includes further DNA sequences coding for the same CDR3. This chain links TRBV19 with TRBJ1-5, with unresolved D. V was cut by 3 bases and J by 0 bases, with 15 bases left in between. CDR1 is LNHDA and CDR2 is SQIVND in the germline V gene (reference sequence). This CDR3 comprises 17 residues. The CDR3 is CASSISGRRYSNQPQHF. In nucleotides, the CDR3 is TGTGCCAGTAGTATTTCGGGTCGACGGTATAGCAATCAGCCCCAGCATTTT.

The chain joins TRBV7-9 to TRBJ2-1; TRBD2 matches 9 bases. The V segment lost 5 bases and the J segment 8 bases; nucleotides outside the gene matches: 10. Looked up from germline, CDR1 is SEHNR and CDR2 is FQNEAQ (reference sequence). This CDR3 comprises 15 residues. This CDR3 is CASSRSGSPRDEQFF. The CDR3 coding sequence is TGTGCCAGCAGCCGTAGCGGGAGCCCACGCGATGAGCAGTTCTTC.

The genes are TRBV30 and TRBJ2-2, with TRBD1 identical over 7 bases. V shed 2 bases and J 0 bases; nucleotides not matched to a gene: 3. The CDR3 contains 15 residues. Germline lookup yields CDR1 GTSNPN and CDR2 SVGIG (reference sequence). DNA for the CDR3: TGTGCCTGGAGTACCGACAGGGCGAACACCGGGGAGCTGTTTTTT. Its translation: CAWSTDRANTGELFF.

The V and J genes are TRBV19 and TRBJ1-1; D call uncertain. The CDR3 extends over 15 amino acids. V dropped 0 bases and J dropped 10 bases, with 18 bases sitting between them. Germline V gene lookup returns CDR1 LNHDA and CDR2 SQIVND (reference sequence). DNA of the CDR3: TGTGCCAGTAGTATAGATATAAAGGATTTCATCGGAGCTTTCTTT. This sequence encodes CASSIDIKDFIGAFF.

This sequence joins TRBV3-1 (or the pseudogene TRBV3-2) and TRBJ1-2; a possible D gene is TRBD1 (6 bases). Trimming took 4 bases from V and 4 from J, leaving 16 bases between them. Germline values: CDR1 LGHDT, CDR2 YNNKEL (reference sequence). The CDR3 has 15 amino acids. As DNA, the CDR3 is TGTGCCAGCAGCCCCTTATCGACAGGTGGCTATGGCTACACCTTC. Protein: CASSPLSTGGYGYTF.

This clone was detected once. For the CDR3, the DNA is TGTGCCAGTACCCGTAACAGGGGGACCGGGGAGCTGTTTTTT. As protein: CASTRNRGTGELFF. V usage is TRBV19 and J usage is TRBJ2-2; 8 bases are a match to TRBD1. CDR3 length: 14 amino acids. The J segment lost 5 bases and the V segment lost 7 bases, leaving 6 bases of the junction unmatched. Per germline, CDR1 LNHDA and CDR2 SQIVND (reference sequence).

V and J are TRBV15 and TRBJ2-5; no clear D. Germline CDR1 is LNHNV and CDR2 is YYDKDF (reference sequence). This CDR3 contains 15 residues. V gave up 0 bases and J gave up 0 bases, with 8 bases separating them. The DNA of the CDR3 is TGTGCCACCAGCAGAGATCTGGCAAACCAAGAGACCCAGTACTTC. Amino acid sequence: CATSRDLANQETQYF.

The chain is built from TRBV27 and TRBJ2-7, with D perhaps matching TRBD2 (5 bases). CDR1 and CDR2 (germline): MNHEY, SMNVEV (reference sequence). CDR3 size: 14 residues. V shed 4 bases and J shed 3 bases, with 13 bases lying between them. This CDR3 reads CASSSTFGGYEQYF. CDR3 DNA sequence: TGTGCCAGCAGTTCCACCTTCGGAGGCTACGAGCAGTACTTC.

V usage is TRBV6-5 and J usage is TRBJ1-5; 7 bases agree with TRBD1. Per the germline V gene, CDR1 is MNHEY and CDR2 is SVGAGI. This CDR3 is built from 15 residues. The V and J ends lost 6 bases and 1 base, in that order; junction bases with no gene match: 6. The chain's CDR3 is CASRVDRASNQPQHF. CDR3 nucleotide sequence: TGTGCCAGCAGGGTTGACAGGGCCAGCAATCAGCCCCAGCATTTT.